The rows below give T cell receptor beta chains drawn from one sample of a study of cytomegalovirus exposure and HLA in healthy donors. Produced via immunoSEQ multiplex PCR; TCRdb's table is partial and in-frame only. Of tens of thousands of clones detected, roughly 60% appear once; the ten largest clones hold 5.9%. Sequencing was carried out using PBMCs. Receptors were obtained from a boy younger than 18 in good health and CMV-seropositive. The CDR3 runs from the conserved cysteine through the conserved F or W. D genes are given only for firm matches. Part of the rows lack a size; the others show once, few, many or a class for expanded clones.

j_call d_call v_call clone_size cdr3_aa cdr3_nt
TRBJ1-2 - TRBV27 few CASSFHYGAGDYGYPF TGTGCCAGCAGTTTTCATTATGGGGCAGGGGACTATGGCTACCCCTTC
TRBJ2-1 - TRBV7-9 - CASSLGSLAYNEQFF TGTGCCAGCAGCTTGGGGAGTTTAGCGTACAATGAGCAGTTCTTC
TRBJ2-3 TRBD2 TRBV6-5 - CASSYSTSGTTDTQYF TGTGCCAGCAGTTACTCAACGAGCGGGACGACAGATACGCAGTATTTT
TRBJ1-1 - TRBV7-8 - CASSLARISRGTEAFF TGTGCCAGCAGCTTAGCGCGTATCTCCCGAGGCACTGAAGCTTTCTTT
TRBJ1-2 - TRBV9 - CASSVEFGDGYTF TGTGCCAGCAGCGTAGAATTCGGAGATGGCTACACCTTC
TRBJ2-2 TRBD1 TRBV29-1 - CSVAGTGGFGGELFF TGCAGCGTAGCCGGGACAGGGGGCTTTGGCGGGGAGCTGTTTTTT
TRBJ1-3 TRBD1 TRBV6-5 - CASSRQGDGNTIYF TGTGCCAGCAGTAGACAGGGTGATGGAAACACCATATATTTT
TRBJ2-1 TRBD2 TRBV2 - CASSRSGSSYNEQFF TGTGCCAGTAGTAGAAGCGGGAGCTCCTACAATGAGCAGTTCTTC
TRBJ1-1 - TRBV2 - CASSKGGIRTFF TGTGCCAGCAGCAAGGGGGGGATACGGACTTTCTTT
TRBJ1-1 - TRBV18 - CASSLLGGSNTEAFF TGTGCCAGCTCACTACTCGGCGGATCGAACACTGAAGCTTTCTTT
TRBJ2-7 TRBD1 TRBV6-6 - CASHNGQGNYEQYF TGTGCCAGTCACAACGGACAGGGAAACTACGAGCAGTACTTC
TRBJ2-7 TRBD1 TRBV6-5 - CASRHPRQGAVEQYF TGTGCCAGCAGGCACCCGAGACAGGGGGCGGTAGAGCAGTACTTC
TRBJ1-5 - TRBV15 - CATSNSWGASNQPQHF TGTGCCACCAGCAATAGCTGGGGCGCTAGCAATCAGCCCCAGCATTTT
TRBJ1-1 - TRBV19 - CASSKGQTNTEAFF TGTGCCAGTAGTAAAGGACAGACGAACACTGAAGCTTTCTTT
TRBJ2-2 - TRBV6-4 - CASSDRGFDTGELFF TGTGCCAGCAGTGATCGGGGTTTCGACACCGGGGAGCTGTTTTTT
TRBJ2-1 TRBD2 TRBV7-3 - CASSPGRGMDEQFF TGTGCCAGCAGCCCAGGGAGGGGTATGGATGAGCAGTTCTTC
TRBJ2-4 - TRBV27 - CASSPIPLNIQYF TGTGCCAGCAGTCCTATCCCCCTTAACATTCAGTACTTC
TRBJ2-2 TRBD2 TRBV7-6 few CASSPMRAGGTGELFF TGTGCCAGCAGCCCAATGAGAGCGGGAGGTACCGGGGAGCTGTTTTTT
TRBJ1-2 - TRBV4-1 - CASSRAGNYGYTF TGCGCCAGCAGCCGAGCAGGGAACTATGGCTACACCTTC
TRBJ1-5 - TRBV7-8 - CASSSSGVPGSPQNF TGTGCCAGCAGCTCCTCCGGGGTACCGGGCAGCCCCCAGAATTTT
TRBJ1-1 - TRBV15 - CATSRDLPGYTEAFF TGTGCCACCAGCAGAGATCTTCCCGGGTACACTGAAGCTTTCTTT
TRBJ1-4 TRBD1 TRBV19 - CASKGQGASNEKLFF TGTGCCAGCAAGGGCCAGGGGGCCTCTAATGAAAAACTGTTTTTT
TRBJ2-7 - TRBV7-9 - CASSHGGLIYEQYF TGTGCCAGCAGCCACGGGGGACTGATCTACGAGCAGTACTTC
TRBJ1-1 TRBD1 TRBV19 - CASSIEDRAFYTEAFF TGTGCCAGTAGTATTGAGGACAGGGCCTTCTACACTGAAGCTTTCTTT
TRBJ1-1 - TRBV19 once CASKSRGEAFF TGTGCCAGTAAGTCCCGCGGTGAAGCTTTCTTT
TRBJ2-7 - TRBV6-1 - CASSGGTADYEQYF TGTGCCAGCAGTGGCGGGACAGCAGACTACGAGCAGTACTTC
TRBJ2-7 - TRBV7-6 - CASSPVGGGYSYEQYF TGTGCCAGCAGCCCAGTGGGGGGAGGATACTCCTACGAGCAGTACTTC
TRBJ1-5 - TRBV30 - CAWSVNRGPQHF TGTGCCTGGAGTGTAAATCGGGGGCCCCAGCATTTT
TRBJ2-1 TRBD2 TRBV28 - CASSLPSDPLAGGPSYNEQFF TGTGCCAGCAGTTTACCCTCAGACCCTTTAGCGGGAGGGCCTAGCTACAATGAGCAGTTCTTC
TRBJ2-3 - TRBV4-1 - CASSQASSGPGDTQYF TGCGCCAGCAGCCAAGCTAGTAGCGGACCTGGGGATACGCAGTATTTT
TRBJ1-4 - TRBV14 - CASSQVNFNEKLFF TGTGCCAGCAGCCAGGTGAACTTTAATGAAAAACTGTTTTTT
TRBJ1-1 - TRBV5-6 - CASSLGGHDTEAFF TGTGCCAGCAGCTTGGGGGGGCATGACACTGAAGCTTTCTTT
TRBJ2-7 - TRBV5-4 - CASSAGQGRYYEQYF TGTGCCAGCAGCGCCGGGCAGGGTCGATACTACGAGCAGTACTTC
TRBJ1-1 TRBD1 TRBV7-9 once CASRLRQGMNTEAFF TGTGCCAGCAGACTCCGACAGGGTATGAACACTGAAGCTTTCTTT
TRBJ1-6 - TRBV30 - CAWSEQSNSPLHF TGTGCCTGGAGTGAACAGAGTAATTCACCCCTCCACTTT
TRBJ1-5 - TRBV19 - CASIPGRGNQPQNF TGTGCCAGTATCCCGGGGAGGGGCAATCAGCCCCAGAATTTT
TRBJ1-1 - TRBV10-2 - CASSFKQGMNTEAFF TGCGCCAGCAGTTTCAAGCAGGGCATGAACACTGAAGCTTTCTTT
TRBJ2-1 - TRBV29-1 - CSVARGGGSSYNEQFF TGCAGCGTGGCAAGGGGTGGGGGGAGCTCCTACAATGAGCAGTTCTTC
TRBJ1-2 - TRBV5-1 few CASSQNGDTRYGYTF TGCGCCAGCAGCCAGAATGGGGACACCCGCTATGGCTACACCTTC